The clone carrying this T cell receptor (beta chain) is a singleton in its sample. CDR1 and CDR2 from the germline V gene are LGHNA and YNFKEQ. The ends lost 0 bases at V and 1 base at J; junction bases unmatched: 2. The CDR3 runs to 16 residues. This sample was included in a study of blood T cell repertoires in COVID-19. As for the study in general: Sources were T cells, B-cell-depleted T cells, or PBMCs; the material itself was cDNA or gDNA.

The data were produced by immunoSEQ multiplex PCR, yet TCRdb's version contains in-frame clones alone and is incomplete. This sample has approximately 250,000 clones; approximately 85% occur once, and the top ten carry around 0.97%. V gene TRBV4-2 combines with J gene TRBJ2-3; 9 positions agree with TRBD2. The sample was peripheral blood. This clonotype was sampled from a man aged 35 to 55 with acute or convalescent COVID-19. This chain's CDR3 is CASSQDIAGGTDTQYF. In DNA, the CDR3 is TGTGCCAGCAGCCAAGATATAGCGGGGGGCACAGATACGCAGTATTTT.